This T cell receptor (beta chain) was profiled in a study of T-cell memory formation after mild COVID-19. At the level of the study: Most TCR clusters belonged to a single donor.

The germline V gene has CDR1 SGHTA and CDR2 FQGNSA. The CDR3 spans 14 residues. V lost 4 bases to trimming and J lost 7 bases, with 13 bases between them. 5'RACE with constant-segment primers built TCRalpha and TCRbeta cDNA libraries with UMIs. TCRdb reprocessed the 5' RACE reads via MiXCR and lists one record per CDR3 protein. The sample consists of tens of thousands of distinct CDR3 sequences, about 7.3% of them appearing once. This clonotype was recorded at least ten times. Antigen specificity is unknown. Study-wide results and limits: In second-wave clones peaking day 37, SARS-CoV-2 specificity remained unconfirmed. Whereas later expanders leaned CD4+, clones contracting day 15 to 85 showed a balanced CD4/CD8 makeup.

The TCR comes from a man younger than 30 who had mild COVID-19 (a few samples of this study predate the infection). Cell type and time point are not known. The chain combines TRBV7-2 with TRBJ2-2; tentatively, D is TRBD2 (6 bases). The specimen was PBMCs or a T cell subset sorted from them (not recorded which). The chain's CDR3 is CASSSRLEIGELFF. In DNA form, the CDR3 reads TGTGCCAGCAGCTCAAGACTAGAAATCGGGGAGCTGTTTTTT.